This T cell receptor beta chain came from a study of T cell changes during pregnancy in multiple sclerosis. Here immunoSEQ multiplex PCR was the method, and the copy in TCRdb shows in-frame clones only, minus some. Of about 64,000 clones detected, just under 95% appear once; the ten largest clones hold 1.4%. The CDR3 loop spans 17 amino acids. In germline, CDR1 is ENHRY, CDR2 SYGVKD. Trimming removed 4 bases from V and 8 bases from J; junction bases left unmatched: 17. The chain carries TRBV10-3 and TRBJ1-2; 9 nucleotides line up with TRBD1. Sequenced material: peripheral blood, taken in the second trimester of pregnancy. This sequence originates from a female donor with multiple sclerosis, enrolled in a pregnancy study. The CDR3 region is CAISAGQGENKPRGYTF. In DNA, the CDR3 is TGTGCCATCAGTGCGGGACAGGGCGAGAACAAACCAAGGGGCTACACCTTC.